This paragraph covers one T cell receptor beta chain sequence. Survey-level immunoSEQ sequencing profiled the TCR beta repertoire. Assay: immunoSEQ multiplex PCR; the TCRdb copy retains only in-frame clones and omits some. The repertoire holds around 50,000 clones, with about 92% as singletons. Sample: PBMCs. This sequence was found in a man aged 35 to 55 with rheumatoid arthritis.

The CDR3, as DNA: TGTGCCTGGAGTGTGAATATGGGATCCTACGAGCAGTACTTC. Its translation: CAWSVNMGSYEQYF. The chain carries TRBV30 and TRBJ2-7; the D is unclear. Germline loops: CDR1 GTSNPN, CDR2 SVGIG (reference sequence). V was pared by 0 bases and J by 1 base, with 10 bases between. This CDR3 is built from 14 residues.